This T cell receptor (beta chain) was sequenced in a study of T cell responses to AZD1222 COVID-19 vaccine. Findings and caveats of the study: Spike-specific TCR depth and breadth grew after two AZD1222 doses. The sample set comprised mostly white British donors with more females, and clonal diversity was possibly underestimated.

The method was immunoSEQ multiplex PCR; TCRdb's version includes in-frame clones alone and lacks a portion of them. The sample has over 110,000 clones, 90% seen once. About this clone itself: Antigen: not known.

This clonotype originated in an adult who received the AZD1222 COVID-19 vaccine. Sequencing was performed on peripheral blood, taken 28 days after the second AZD1222 dose.

CDR3 sequence: CASKQNTEAFF. In DNA, the CDR3 is TGTGCCAGTAAACAGAACACTGAAGCTTTCTTT. The chain joins TRBV19 to TRBJ1-1; D is uncertain. V was shortened by 7 bases and J by 1 base, with 4 bases between the two germline ends. The germline gives CDR1 LNHDA, CDR2 SQIVND (reference sequence). The CDR3 is made up of 11 amino acids.